These T cell receptor beta chains were read from a single sample in a study of T cell repertoires in cytomegalovirus infection. TCRdb reprocessed the reads via MiXCR and lists one record per CDR3 protein. The sample lists around 140,000 distinct CDR3 sequences, approximately 30% occurring once. The antigens these receptors bind are not known. The starting material was CD8+ T cells from cultured PBMCs, obtained from culture after CMV antigen stimulation. The receptors were sampled from a human donor in good health (CMV status not recorded). Some clones in this sample may be carry-over from other donors' samples. Both conserved end residues are part of each CDR3. The D gene is left open where the match is weak. Some rows have no size entry. The others give once, few or many, or a class for an expanded clone.

D gene	V gene	J gene	clone size	CDR3 protein	CDR3 DNA
NA	TRBV4-2	TRBJ2-3	many	CASSVPGTSATYGAF	TGTGCCAGCAGCGTCCCCGGGACCAGCGCCACATACGGGGCTTTT
TRBD1	TRBV7-9	TRBJ1-1	few	CASSLMDRANPGAFF	TGTGCCAGCAGCTTAATGGACAGGGCGAACCCCGGGGCTTTCTTT
TRBD1	TRBV12-3/TRBV12-4	TRBJ1-5	NA	CASRQGTDSNQPQHF	TGTGCCAGCAGACAAGGGACAGATAGCAATCAGCCCCAGCATTTT
NA	TRBV4-1	TRBJ1-1	NA	CASSQGGVFTEAFF	TGCGCCAGCAGCCAAGGAGGGGTTTTCACTGAAGCTTTCTTT
NA	TRBV5-6	TRBJ2-7	many	CASSFQQGIHEQYF	TGTGCCAGCAGCTTCCAACAGGGTATCCACGAGCAGTACTTC
TRBD2	TRBV19	TRBJ2-1	few	CASNVGGAWYNEQFF	TGTGCCAGTAACGTCGGGGGGGCGTGGTACAATGAGCAGTTCTTC
TRBD1	TRBV27	TRBJ1-4	many	CASSVRATGVNEKLFF	TGTGCCAGCAGTGTGAGGGCGACAGGGGTGAATGAAAAACTGTTTTTT
NA	TRBV19	TRBJ1-2	few	CASRTVQTTNYGYTF	TGTGCCAGTAGGACGGTCCAGACTACTAACTATGGCTACACCTTC
NA	TRBV20-1	TRBJ2-1	NA	CSARDRSGSYNEQFF	TGCAGTGCTAGAGATAGATCTGGATCCTACAATGAGCAGTTCTTC
NA	TRBV7-8	TRBJ2-1	NA	CASSLAHNEQFF	TGTGCCAGCAGCTTAGCGCACAATGAGCAGTTCTTC
NA	TRBV12-3/TRBV12-4	TRBJ1-2	NA	CASSLWGVSFGYTF	TGTGCCAGCAGTTTATGGGGAGTATCCTTTGGCTACACCTTC
TRBD2	TRBV7-8	TRBJ2-1	NA	CASSPRTSGVYNEQFF	TGTGCCAGCAGCCCCAGGACTAGCGGGGTATACAATGAGCAGTTCTTC
NA	TRBV9	TRBJ1-4	NA	CASSVEGNRANEKLFF	TGTGCCAGCAGCGTAGAAGGGAACAGAGCTAATGAAAAACTGTTTTTT
NA	TRBV6-1	TRBJ2-2	NA	CASSPRGSPNTGELFF	TGTGCCAGCAGTCCCCGGGGCTCACCGAACACCGGGGAGCTGTTTTTT
TRBD2	TRBV5-6	TRBJ2-5	few	CASSSSGGTGTQYF	TGTGCCAGCAGCTCTAGCGGGGGAACGGGGACCCAGTACTTC
NA	TRBV19	TRBJ2-1	few	CASNGGLGNEQFF	TGTGCCAGTAATGGGGGGCTAGGCAATGAGCAGTTCTTC
NA	TRBV19	TRBJ2-7	NA	CASSISPGPTYEQYF	TGTGCCAGTAGTATCTCTCCAGGACCAACCTACGAGCAGTACTTC
NA	TRBV15	TRBJ1-1	NA	CATSRAQITEAFF	TGTGCCACCAGCAGAGCCCAGATCACTGAAGCTTTCTTT
NA	TRBV12-3/TRBV12-4	TRBJ1-5	few	CASSLLYSNQPQHF	TGTGCCAGCAGTTTACTTTATAGCAATCAGCCCCAGCATTTT
TRBD2	TRBV5-4	TRBJ2-2	NA	CASSRTSAGGGELFF	TGTGCCAGCAGCCGGACTAGTGCCGGGGGCGGGGAGCTGTTTTTT
TRBD1	TRBV12-3/TRBV12-4	TRBJ1-2	few	CASSPTGGIYGYTF	TGTGCCAGCAGTCCTACAGGGGGAATCTATGGCTACACCTTC
TRBD2	TRBV20-1	TRBJ2-3	NA	CSAAAGTILSSTDTQYF	TGCAGCGCCGCAGCCGGGACTATCTTATCTAGCACAGATACGCAGTATTTT
NA	TRBV6-1	TRBJ1-5	NA	CATLKSLNSNQPQHF	TGTGCCACCTTAAAGAGCTTGAATAGCAATCAGCCCCAGCATTTT
NA	TRBV2	TRBJ1-2	NA	CASSEASDSHNYGYTF	TGTGCCAGCAGTGAAGCTTCGGACAGCCATAACTATGGCTACACCTTC
TRBD1	TRBV5-6	TRBJ2-7	NA	CASSPVGQATYEQYF	TGTGCCAGCAGCCCGGTGGGACAGGCCACCTACGAGCAGTACTTC
NA	TRBV14	TRBJ1-1	NA	CASSQAPRGYTEAFF	TGTGCCAGCAGCCAAGCACCCAGGGGTTACACTGAAGCTTTCTTT
NA	TRBV20-1	TRBJ1-4	NA	CSARVRPGEKLFF	TGCAGTGCTAGAGTCCGGCCAGGGGAAAAACTGTTTTTT
TRBD1	TRBV7-9	TRBJ1-6	NA	CASSSLQGASSPLHF	TGTGCCAGCAGCTCCCTACAGGGGGCGAGCTCACCCCTCCACTTT
NA	TRBV15	TRBJ2-5	NA	CATSRVPGTHQETQYF	TGTGCCACCAGCAGAGTCCCCGGGACGCACCAAGAGACCCAGTACTTC
NA	TRBV12-3/TRBV12-4	TRBJ1-5	few	CASSLTSNNQPQHF	TGTGCCAGCAGTTTAACCAGTAACAATCAGCCCCAGCATTTT
TRBD1	TRBV7-9	TRBJ2-3	few	CASSSVVGTVADTQYF	TGTGCCAGCAGCTCCGTCGTTGGGACAGTGGCAGATACGCAGTATTTT
NA	TRBV5-1	TRBJ2-2	NA	CASSLVGVGGELFF	TGCGCCAGCAGCTTGGTGGGAGTTGGCGGGGAGCTGTTTTTT
NA	TRBV12-3/TRBV12-4	TRBJ2-7	many	CASSLAPGLDEQYF	TGTGCCAGCAGTTTAGCGCCAGGTCTGGACGAGCAGTACTTC
NA	TRBV5-1	TRBJ1-1	NA	CASSPRDTLNTEAFF	TGCGCCAGCAGCCCCCGGGACACCCTAAACACTGAAGCTTTCTTT
NA	TRBV27	TRBJ1-6	NA	CASQRGLSSYNSPLHF	TGTGCCAGCCAAAGGGGGTTGAGCTCCTATAATTCACCCCTCCACTTT
TRBD1	TRBV15	TRBJ1-1	few	CATSTWGDRGLTEAFF	TGTGCCACCAGCACCTGGGGGGACAGGGGGCTCACTGAAGCTTTCTTT
NA	TRBV4-1	TRBJ2-5	few	CASSLKSGGTQETQYF	TGCGCCAGCAGCCTAAAGTCCGGTGGCACCCAAGAGACCCAGTACTTC
TRBD1	TRBV29-1	TRBJ2-1	NA	CSVAQGQLYNEQFF	TGCAGCGTTGCCCAGGGACAGCTATACAATGAGCAGTTCTTC
NA	TRBV28	TRBJ2-7	NA	CASRIEQGRSYEQYF	TGTGCCAGCAGAATTGAACAGGGCCGATCCTACGAGCAGTACTTC
TRBD1	TRBV7-6	TRBJ2-5	NA	CASTPGGKETQYF	TGTGCCAGCACTCCAGGGGGTAAAGAGACCCAGTACTTC
NA	TRBV27	TRBJ2-7	few	CASSLNGGLSYEQYF	TGTGCCAGCAGTTTAAATGGGGGCCTTTCCTACGAGCAGTACTTC
NA	TRBV7-9	TRBJ2-7	few	CASSSRGSSAGGEQYF	TGTGCCAGCAGCTCCCGGGGCTCGAGCGCAGGAGGCGAGCAGTACTTC
NA	TRBV29-1	TRBJ1-2	NA	CSAVGGDLYGYTF	TGCAGCGCCGTCGGGGGAGACCTCTATGGCTACACCTTC
TRBD2	TRBV7-8	TRBJ2-2	few	CASSPISGGGTGELFF	TGTGCCAGCAGCCCCATTAGCGGGGGGGGAACCGGGGAGCTGTTTTTT
NA	TRBV25-1	TRBJ1-5	few	CASSGVGGQPQHF	TGTGCCAGCAGTGGGGTGGGGGGTCAGCCCCAGCATTTT
TRBD2	TRBV7-6	TRBJ2-3	many	CASSSGLAGGTDTQYF	TGTGCCAGCAGCTCGGGACTAGCGGGGGGGACAGATACGCAGTATTTT
TRBD2	TRBV12-3/TRBV12-4	TRBJ2-3	few	CASSVGGSGEDTQYF	TGTGCCAGCAGCGTCGGGGGTAGCGGGGAGGATACGCAGTATTTT
NA	TRBV7-9	TRBJ2-1	NA	CASSRTERSFF	TGTGCCAGCAGCCGCACCGAAAGGTCGTTCTTC
NA	TRBV7-9	TRBJ2-5	few	CASSQQDIQETQYF	TGTGCCAGCAGCCAGCAGGACATCCAAGAGACCCAGTACTTC
NA	TRBV5-6	TRBJ2-5	NA	CASSSSQRTVQETQYF	TGTGCCAGCAGCTCCTCACAGAGGACAGTTCAAGAGACCCAGTACTTC
NA	TRBV7-8	TRBJ1-1	NA	CASSLAATLSNTEAFF	TGTGCCAGCAGCTTAGCGGCCACCCTCTCGAACACTGAAGCTTTCTTT
NA	TRBV3-1	TRBJ2-5	NA	CASSRGLEETQYF	TGTGCCAGCAGCCGGGGCCTGGAAGAGACCCAGTACTTC
TRBD1	TRBV5-6	TRBJ2-1	NA	CASSAGQGSLNEQFF	TGTGCCAGCAGCGCGGGACAGGGGAGTTTGAATGAGCAGTTCTTC
TRBD2	TRBV7-9	TRBJ2-2	medium-sized	CASSFGSGGSNTGELFF	TGTGCCAGCAGCTTTGGGAGCGGGGGGTCGAACACCGGGGAGCTGTTTTTT
NA	TRBV3-1	TRBJ1-6	NA	CASSVERNNSPLHF	TGTGCCAGCAGCGTCGAAAGGAATAATTCACCCCTCCACTTT